This paragraph covers one T cell receptor (beta chain) sequence. Its target is not known. The data were taken from a study of T cell repertoires in cytomegalovirus infection. With 6 bases removed from V and 4 bases from J, the gap between germline ends came to 12 bases. This CDR3 has 13 residues. Looked up from germline, CDR1 is LNHDA and CDR2 is SQIVND (reference sequence). TCRdb passed the reads through MiXCR, listing each CDR3 protein once. The sample lists approximately 120,000 distinct CDR3 sequences, about 32% occurring once. The chain has TRBV19 and TRBJ1-1; D may be TRBD1 (5 bases). The sample here was CD8+ T cells from cultured PBMCs, taken from culture after CMV antigen stimulation. This clonotype originated in a human donor in good health (CMV status not recorded). Some clones in this sample may be carry-over from other donors' samples. Here the CDR3 reads CASSHPGATEAFF. CDR3 DNA sequence: TGTGCCAGTAGCCACCCCGGGGCCACTGAAGCTTTCTTT.